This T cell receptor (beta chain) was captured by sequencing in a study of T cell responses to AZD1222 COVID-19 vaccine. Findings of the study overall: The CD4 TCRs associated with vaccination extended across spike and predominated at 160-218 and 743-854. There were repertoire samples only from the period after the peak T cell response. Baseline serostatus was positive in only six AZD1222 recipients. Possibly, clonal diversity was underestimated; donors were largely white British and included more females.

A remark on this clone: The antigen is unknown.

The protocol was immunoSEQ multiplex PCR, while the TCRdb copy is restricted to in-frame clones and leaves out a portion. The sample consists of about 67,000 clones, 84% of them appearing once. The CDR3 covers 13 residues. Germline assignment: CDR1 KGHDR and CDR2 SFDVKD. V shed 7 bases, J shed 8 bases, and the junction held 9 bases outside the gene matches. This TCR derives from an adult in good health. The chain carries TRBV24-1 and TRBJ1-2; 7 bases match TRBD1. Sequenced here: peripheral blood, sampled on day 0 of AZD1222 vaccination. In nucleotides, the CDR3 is TGTGCCACCAGGGACCCGACAGGGAGCGGCTACACCTTC. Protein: CATRDPTGSGYTF.